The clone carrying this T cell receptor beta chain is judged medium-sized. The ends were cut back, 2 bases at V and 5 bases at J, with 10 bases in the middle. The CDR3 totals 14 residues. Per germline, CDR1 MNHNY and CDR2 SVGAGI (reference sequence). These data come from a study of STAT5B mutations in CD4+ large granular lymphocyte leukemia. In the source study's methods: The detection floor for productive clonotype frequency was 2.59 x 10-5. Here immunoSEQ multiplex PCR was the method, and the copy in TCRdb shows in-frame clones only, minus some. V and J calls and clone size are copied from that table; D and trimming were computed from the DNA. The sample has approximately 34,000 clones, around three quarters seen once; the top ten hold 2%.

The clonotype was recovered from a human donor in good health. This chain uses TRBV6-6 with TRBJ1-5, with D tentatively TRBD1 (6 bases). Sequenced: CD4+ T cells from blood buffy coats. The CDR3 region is CASSYREGDQPQHF. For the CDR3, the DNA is TGTGCCAGCAGTTACAGGGAGGGGGATCAGCCCCAGCATTTT.